The 3 T cell receptor beta chains listed next were all sequenced from one sample in a study of cytotoxic CD8 clonotypes in ibrutinib-treated CLL. Some clones are missing from TCRdb's copy, which holds only in-frame ones; the method was immunoSEQ multiplex PCR. The repertoire has 50,000 to 65,000 clones, approximately 75% of them found once; the top ten carry roughly 45%. Here the sequenced sample was PBMCs, taken after 12 months of ibrutinib treatment. The receptors originated from a human donor with chronic lymphocytic leukemia.

In its sample, this clone was seen once. V gene TRBV30 combines with J gene TRBJ1-5; no firm D call. Germline V CDR1 and CDR2: GTSNPN, SVGIG (reference sequence). Trimming shortened V by 4 bases and J by 2 bases, and 6 bases separated the two germline ends. The CDR3 totals 12 residues. Here the CDR3 reads CAWNNRNQPQHF. For the CDR3, the DNA is TGTGCCTGGAATAACCGCAATCAGCCCCAGCATTTT.

J is TRBJ1-2 and V is TRBV6-5; 7 nucleotides line up with TRBD1. The V gene end was trimmed by 6 bases and the J gene end by 7 bases; junction bases not matched to a gene: 5. From germline, CDR1 is MNHEY and CDR2 SVGAGI. The CDR3 spans 12 residues. The CDR3 is CASRTGVVGYTF. Written as DNA, the CDR3 is TGTGCCAGCAGAACAGGGGTGGTTGGCTACACCTTC.

The chain uses TRBV18 and TRBJ2-7; D remains ambiguous. Trimming removed 2 bases at V and 1 base at J, with 9 bases between. The CDR3 sequence is 14 residues long. CDR1 is KGHSH, CDR2 LQKENI, per germline. CDR3 sequence: CASSPSGGSYEQYF. In DNA, the CDR3 is TGTGCCAGCTCACCATCGGGCGGATCCTACGAGCAGTACTTC.